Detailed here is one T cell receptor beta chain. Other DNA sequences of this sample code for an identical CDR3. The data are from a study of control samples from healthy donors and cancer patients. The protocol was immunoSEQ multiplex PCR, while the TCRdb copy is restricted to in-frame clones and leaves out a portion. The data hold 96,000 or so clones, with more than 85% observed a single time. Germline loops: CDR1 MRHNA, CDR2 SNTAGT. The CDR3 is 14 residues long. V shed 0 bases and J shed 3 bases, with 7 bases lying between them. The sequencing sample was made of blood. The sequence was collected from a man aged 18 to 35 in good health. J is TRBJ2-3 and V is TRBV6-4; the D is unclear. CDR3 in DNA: TGTGCCAGCAGTGACTCGGGCCGGACAGATACGCAGTATTTT. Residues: CASSDSGRTDTQYF.